One sample yielded the 10 T cell receptor beta chains listed below, sequenced in a study of control samples from healthy donors and cancer patients. This table comes from immunoSEQ multiplex PCR, and its TCRdb copy is limited to in-frame clones, with some not included. The table lists about 180,000 clones, around 90% of them singletons. The sample taken for sequencing was blood. The receptors come from a woman in her 50s in good health.

This clone was counted a few times. The V call is TRBV15, the J call TRBJ2-1; D is unclear. Between the trimmed V and J ends, which lost 7 bases and 2 bases, there was a span of 9 bases. The CDR3 is 13 residues long. The V gene's germline CDR1 is LNHNV and CDR2 YYDKDF (reference sequence). CDR3 loop: CATKAETYNEQFF. Written as DNA, the CDR3 is TGTGCCACCAAGGCGGAGACCTACAATGAGCAGTTCTTC.

This clone was observed a single time. J is TRBJ2-5 and V is TRBV7-9, with no clear D. There are 15 residues in the CDR3. Trimming took off 8 bases at V and 3 bases at J, with 19 bases between the two ends. Germline CDR1 SEHNR, CDR2 FQNEAQ (reference sequence). Written as DNA, the CDR3 is TGTGCCAGCGGTTCGTGGGGTAATAGGGAAGAGACCCAGTACTTC. As protein: CASGSWGNREETQYF.

The chain carries TRBV11-2 and TRBJ1-2; D gene unclear. This CDR3 has 15 amino acids. Trimming pared 1 base from V and 0 bases from J, leaving 9 bases between. Germline CDR1 and CDR2: SGHAT and FQNNGV. The CDR3 nucleotides read TGTGCCAGCAGCTTAGCTTTCAGAGCTAACTATGGCTACACCTTC. As protein: CASSLAFRANYGYTF.

The rearrangement links TRBV6-2 or TRBV6-3 to TRBJ2-5, with 7 positions matching TRBD1. Germline CDR1 reads MNHEY; CDR2 reads SVGEGT. V was pared by 4 bases and J by 6 bases, with 5 bases of the junction left unmatched. This CDR3 region has 13 residues. The CDR3 here is CASSSTGSKTQYF. The CDR3 DNA follows: TGTGCCAGCAGTTCGACAGGGTCCAAGACCCAGTACTTC.

The gene calls are TRBV4-2 and TRBJ1-1; no clear D gene. The CDR3 totals 17 residues. Looked up from germline, CDR1 is LGHNA and CDR2 is YNFKEQ. With 0 bases removed from V and 3 bases from J, the gap between germline ends came to 17 bases. The CDR3: CASSQDRVGMVYTEAFF. The CDR3 nucleotides are TGTGCCAGCAGCCAAGATCGGGTAGGGATGGTGTACACTGAAGCTTTCTTT.

The chain uses TRBV9 and TRBJ2-5; D might be TRBD1 or TRBD2, each matching 5 bases. The CDR3 spans 13 residues. CDR1 SGDLS and CDR2 YYNGEE come from the germline V gene. Trimming pared 4 bases from V and 5 bases from J, leaving 12 bases between. CDR3 loop: CASSSKWGETQYF. The CDR3 DNA reads as TGTGCCAGCAGCTCCAAGTGGGGGGAGACCCAGTACTTC. Complete variable domain (other parts from reference TRBV9 and TRBJ2-5): DSGVTQTPKHLITATGQRVTLRCSPRSGDLSVYWYQQSLDQGLQFLIQYYNGEERAKGNILERFSAQQFPDLHSELNLSSLELGDSALYFCASSSKWGETQYFGPGTRLLVL.

The chain links TRBV5-4 to TRBJ1-1; D is possibly TRBD1 (6 bases). Germline V CDR1 and CDR2: SGHNT, YYREEE (reference sequence). V lost 2 bases and J lost 0, with 8 bases in between. The CDR3 runs to 14 residues. The CDR3 coding sequence is TGTGCCAGCAGCTTAGAGGGGGTGAACACTGAAGCTTTCTTT. Translated: CASSLEGVNTEAFF.

The CDR3 sequence: CASSPPRRVNYGYTF. The DNA for the CDR3 is TGTGCCAGCAGCCCCCCGCGGCGTGTTAACTATGGCTACACCTTC. The rearrangement links TRBV7-8 to TRBJ1-2, with no clear D. The length of the CDR3 is 15 residues. V was pared by 5 bases and J by 1 base, with 14 bases between. Germline lookup yields CDR1 SGHVS and CDR2 FQNEAQ.

This clone was counted a single time. V and J are TRBV19 and TRBJ1-5; D call uncertain. The CDR3 is made up of 15 amino acids. Per the germline V gene, CDR1 is LNHDA and CDR2 is SQIVND (reference sequence). V was trimmed by 0 bases and J by 3 bases, leaving 9 bases between them. CDR3 coding DNA: TGTGCCAGTAGTATAGATACCGGGATCAATCAGCCCCAGCATTTT. Translation gives CASSIDTGINQPQHF.

V is TRBV7-3 and J is TRBJ1-5; 9 bases match TRBD1. Per the germline V gene, CDR1 is SGHTA and CDR2 is FQGTGA. The CDR3 runs 20 residues. V gave up 4 bases and J gave up 9 bases; unmatched junction bases: 25. In DNA, the CDR3 is TGTGCCAGCAGCTCATCACTACCCCCATTGGGACAGGGAATCTTTAGGCCCCAGCATTTT. Translation: CASSSSLPPLGQGIFRPQHF.